The 10 T cell receptor beta chains below all came from one sample that was sequenced in a study of shared clonotypes between healthy human individuals. The table came from immunoSEQ multiplex PCR; TCRdb's copy has only in-frame clones and leaves some out. The sample lists roughly 500,000 clones, approximately 95% occurring once. Sequences were obtained from naive CD4+ T cells sorted from blood. Subset here: CD45RA+ positively selected. These receptors originate from a woman aged 30 to 39 in good health.

The genes are TRBV28 and TRBJ2-5, with D maybe TRBD1 (6 bases). V was clipped by 4 bases and J by 5 bases, with 14 bases between them. Per the germline V gene, CDR1 is MDHEN and CDR2 is SYDVKM. This CDR3 spans 14 amino acids. The CDR3 nucleotides read TGTGCCAGCAGTTGGGGTACAGGGTCGGAGACCCAGTACTTC. Translation: CASSWGTGSETQYF.

CDR3: CASGGTGRREQYF. The CDR3 DNA sequence: TGTGCCAGCGGCGGGACAGGTCGGCGCGAGCAGTACTTC. The chain recombines TRBV28 with TRBJ2-7, with TRBD1 matching over 8 bases. This CDR3 contains 13 residues. V was pared by 8 bases and J by 6 bases, with 9 bases of the junction left unmatched. Per the germline V gene, CDR1 is MDHEN and CDR2 is SYDVKM.

The V gene is TRBV7-9, the J gene TRBJ2-7, with D possibly TRBD1 on 6 matching bases. The CDR3 extends over 15 amino acids. V was shortened by 5 bases and J by 0 bases, with 14 bases between the two germline ends. In germline, CDR1 is SEHNR, CDR2 FQNEAQ (reference sequence). This chain's CDR3 is CASSQTGYLSYEQYF. DNA of the CDR3: TGTGCCAGCAGCCAAACAGGGTACCTCTCCTACGAGCAGTACTTC.

This rearrangement joins TRBV9 to TRBJ2-7; D is uncertain. V was shortened by 4 bases and J by 2 bases, with 13 bases between the two germline ends. The CDR3 is 14 residues long. Per germline, CDR1 SGDLS and CDR2 YYNGEE. CDR3 sequence (DNA): TGTGCCAGCAGCCCAAGGACGGATCCCTACGAGCAGTACTTC. This codes for CASSPRTDPYEQYF.

This chain uses TRBV28 with TRBJ1-1; 7 bases fit TRBD1. This CDR3 is 16 amino acids long. Germline V gene data show CDR1 as MDHEN and CDR2 as SYDVKM. Unmatched junction bases numbered 13, after V lost 5 bases and J lost 4 bases. CDR3 sequence reads: CASSATETGWATEAFF. Written as DNA, the CDR3 is TGTGCCAGCAGTGCGACTGAGACAGGGTGGGCCACTGAAGCTTTCTTT.

The chain joins TRBV28 to TRBJ2-7; D is ambiguous. V gave up 6 bases and J gave up 0 bases, with 15 bases separating them. The CDR3 totals 15 residues. CDR1 MDHEN and CDR2 SYDVKM come from the germline V gene. This CDR3 reads CASSRAADFSYEQYF. The DNA for the CDR3 is TGTGCCAGCAGCCGCGCGGCCGACTTCTCCTACGAGCAGTACTTC.

The chain is built from TRBV19 and TRBJ2-2, with 9 bases lining up with TRBD1. The ends lost 6 bases at V and 4 bases at J; junction bases unmatched: 3. The CDR3 runs 14 residues. Germline V gene lookup returns CDR1 LNHDA and CDR2 SQIVND (reference sequence). The CDR3 region is CASRYRGPTGELFF. CDR3 sequence (DNA): TGTGCCAGTAGATACAGGGGGCCCACCGGGGAGCTGTTTTTT.

The chain combines TRBV7-9 with TRBJ2-7; 9 positions match TRBD1. The V segment lost 3 bases and the J segment 2 bases; nucleotides outside the gene matches: 14. Germline CDR1 is SEHNR and CDR2 is FQNEAQ (reference sequence). The CDR3 runs 18 residues. The CDR3, as DNA: TGTGCCAGCAGCTTCTTTCCGCCCTTGACAGGGGGTACCTACGAGCAGTACTTC. It is translated as CASSFFPPLTGGTYEQYF.

The rearrangement uses TRBV7-9 and TRBJ2-1, with D possibly TRBD2 on 6 matching bases. This CDR3 region has 15 residues. Trimming took off 3 bases at V and 4 bases at J, with 13 bases between the two ends. Germline CDR1 and CDR2: SEHNR and FQNEAQ (reference sequence). The CDR3 is CASSFWGGNYNEQFF. The CDR3 DNA reads as TGTGCCAGCAGCTTCTGGGGCGGGAATTACAATGAGCAGTTCTTC.

The V call is TRBV20-1, the J call TRBJ2-2; no clear D gene. The germline V and J ends were trimmed by 4 bases and 7 bases, with 7 bases remaining between them. Germline CDR1 is DFQATT and CDR2 is SNEGSKA (reference sequence). This CDR3 has 11 residues. The CDR3 DNA sequence: TGCAGTGCTACCTTCGGCGGGGAGCTGTTTTTT. It encodes CSATFGGELFF.